Shown below are 20 T cell receptor beta chains from a single sample sequenced in a study of long-term antiretroviral therapy in people with HIV. The immunoSEQ assay was v3.0, run at survey level. Sequenced by immunoSEQ multiplex PCR; TCRdb stores in-frame clones only, minus some. Of 26,000 or so clones listed, 93% are singletons. The sequenced sample was unsorted PBMCs, obtained 6.2 years after starting antiretroviral therapy. The origin of the receptors is a man aged 40-50 years with HIV.

This rearrangement joins TRBV28 to TRBJ2-7; the match to TRBD2 covers 7 bases. V was pared by 2 bases and J by 3 bases, with 4 bases of the junction left unmatched. The CDR3 is 14 amino acids. The germline CDR1 and CDR2 sequences are MDHEN and SYDVKM. The CDR3 nucleotides are TGTGCCAGCAGTTTAGTGGGGGGGGGCTACGAGCAGTACTTC. It encodes CASSLVGGGYEQYF.

The rearrangement uses TRBV10-2 and TRBJ2-7; the match to TRBD2 covers 10 bases. With 3 bases clipped from V and 4 bases from J, the junction kept 3 bases outside the gene matches. The CDR3 spans 14 residues. The V gene's germline CDR1 is WSHSY and CDR2 SAAADI. CDR3 coding DNA: TGCGCCAGCAGTGAACTAGCGGGGCTGTACGAGCAGTACTTC. It is translated as CASSELAGLYEQYF.

The V gene is TRBV11-1, the J gene TRBJ1-1; 8 bases fit TRBD1. This CDR3 region has 13 residues. V dropped 1 base and J dropped 7; count of bases not matched to a gene: 2. Germline loops: CDR1 SGHAT, CDR2 FQDESV (reference sequence). CDR3 in amino acids: CASSLGQGFEAFF. The CDR3 DNA reads as TGTGCCAGCAGCTTAGGACAGGGGTTTGAAGCTTTCTTT.

J is TRBJ2-3 and V is TRBV10-2; 7 bases line up with TRBD2. The CDR3 contains 16 residues. The V gene's germline CDR1 is WSHSY and CDR2 SAAADI. For the CDR3, the DNA is TGCGCAACACAAGCTAGCGGCTACAATGGGGGAGATACGCAGTATTTT. It is translated as CATQASGYNGGDTQYF.

V gene TRBV10-1 combines with J gene TRBJ2-2; unclear D gene. The CDR3 extends over 12 amino acids. The germline V gene encodes CDR1 WNHNN and CDR2 SYGVQD (reference sequence). V was cut by 3 bases and J by 2 bases, with 1 base left in between. The chain's CDR3 is CASSENTGELFF. CDR3 DNA: TGCGCCAGCAGTGAAAACACCGGGGAGCTGTTTTTT.

Within the sample, this clone is medium-sized. The V call is TRBV27, the J call TRBJ1-6; TRBD1 is a possible D gene (5 bases). Trimming took off 4 bases at V and 7 bases at J, with 14 bases between the two ends. CDR1 is MNHEY, CDR2 SMNVEV, per germline (reference sequence). There are 15 residues in the CDR3. CDR3 nucleotide sequence: TGTGCCAGCAGTTGGTCCCGGGACGGGAATTCACCCCTCCACTTT. Translating it yields CASSWSRDGNSPLHF.

V is TRBV6-1 and J is TRBJ2-7; perhaps D is TRBD1 or TRBD2 (5 bases each). The germline V and J ends were trimmed by 2 bases and 0 bases, with 23 bases remaining between them. This CDR3 has 19 residues. CDR1 MNHNS and CDR2 SASEGT come from the germline V gene. The CDR3 bases are TGTGCCAGCAGTGAAAGAGGGGTACGTTGGGGCCCTGACTCCTACGAGCAGTACTTC. Residues: CASSERGVRWGPDSYEQYF.

V gene TRBV5-4 combines with J gene TRBJ2-7; 10 bases match TRBD1. Germline CDR1 reads SGHNT; CDR2 reads YYREEE (reference sequence). This CDR3 is 17 amino acids long. V lost 0 bases and J lost 6; bases outside the gene matches: 12. The CDR3 bases are TGTGCCAGCAGCTTGGAGCCTTCGGGACAGGGGTATGGCGAGCAGTACTTC. Translation: CASSLEPSGQGYGEQYF. Together with reference TRBV5-4 and TRBJ2-7, the CDR3 gives the full variable domain: ETGVTQSPTHLIKTRGQQVTLRCSSQSGHNTVSWYQQALGQGPQFIFQYYREEENGRGNFPPRFSGLQFPNYSSELNVNALELDDSALYLCASSLEPSGQGYGEQYFGPGTRLTVT.

The V gene is TRBV5-1, the J gene TRBJ2-1; 10 bases line up with TRBD1. Germline V gene lookup returns CDR1 SGHRS and CDR2 YFSETQ. The length of the CDR3 is 20 residues. After removal of 2 bases from V and 2 bases from J, the junction contained 16 bases not matched to a gene. CDR3 in DNA: TGCGCCAGCAGCTTTGCCCCCGGGACAGGGGAACGTCTGGCCTACAATGAGCAGTTCTTC. This encodes CASSFAPGTGERLAYNEQFF.

V usage is TRBV7-2 and J usage is TRBJ2-1; 11 bases fit TRBD2. The CDR3 has 17 amino acids. The germline gives CDR1 SGHTA, CDR2 FQGNSA. V shed 5 bases and J 7 bases; nucleotides not matched to a gene: 13. CDR3: CASSRPGTSGQINEQFF. In DNA, the CDR3 is TGTGCCAGCAGCCGACCCGGGACTAGCGGACAAATAAATGAGCAGTTCTTC. The variable domain in full, completed from reference TRBV7-2 and TRBJ2-1, reads GAGVSQSPSNKVTEKGKDVELRCDPISGHTALYWYRQSLGQGLEFLIYFQGNSAPDKSGLPSDRFSAERTGGSVSTLTIQRTQQEDSAVYLCASSRPGTSGQINEQFFGPGTRLTVL.

This clone was detected only once. The CDR3 region has the DNA TGTGCCAGTAGTATAGTCGCGGGGAACACTGAAGCTTTCTTT. Its protein is CASSIVAGNTEAFF. This chain joins TRBV19 and TRBJ1-1; unclear D gene. CDR1 is LNHDA and CDR2 is SQIVND in the germline V gene (reference sequence). V was pared by 1 base and J by 1 base, with 7 bases between. The CDR3 has 14 residues.

The rearrangement joins TRBV6-6 to TRBJ2-7; D not resolved. The V end was cut by 2 bases, the J end by 5 bases, with 10 bases between. Germline values: CDR1 MNHNY, CDR2 SVGAGI (reference sequence). The CDR3 has 13 residues. The CDR3 sequence is CASSYPSAHEQYF. CDR3 DNA sequence: TGTGCCAGCAGTTACCCCTCTGCCCACGAGCAGTACTTC.

The chain employs TRBV5-1 and TRBJ2-5, with TRBD2 identical over 15 bases. In germline, CDR1 is SGHRS, CDR2 YFSETQ. V lost 4 bases to trimming and J lost 1 base; unmatched junction nucleotides: 8. The CDR3 loop spans 18 amino acids. The CDR3, as DNA: TGCGCCAGCAGCCTGGGAGGACTAGCGGGGGGGGTCCAAGAGACCCAGTACTTC. Translation: CASSLGGLAGGVQETQYF.

V is TRBV5-1 and J is TRBJ2-1, with 8 bases matching TRBD2. CDR1 is SGHRS and CDR2 is YFSETQ in the germline V gene. The CDR3 runs to 15 residues. V was clipped by 2 bases and J by 2 bases; unmatched bases: 3. CDR3 sequence (DNA): TGCGCCAGCAGCTTCAGCGGGGGAACCTACAATGAGCAGTTCTTC. This sequence encodes CASSFSGGTYNEQFF. Complete variable domain (other parts from reference TRBV5-1 and TRBJ2-1): KAGVTQTPRYLIKTRGQQVTLSCSPISGHRSVSWYQQTPGQGLQFLFEYFSETQRNKGNFPGRFSGRQFSNSRSEMNVSTLELGDSALYLCASSFSGGTYNEQFFGPGTRLTVL.

J is TRBJ2-1 and V is TRBV19, with D possibly TRBD2 on 6 matching bases. CDR1 and CDR2 (germline): LNHDA, SQIVND (reference sequence). There are 11 residues in the CDR3. V was shortened by 5 bases and J by 7 bases, with 6 bases between the two germline ends. The CDR3 reads CASSLANEQFF. The CDR3 bases are TGTGCCAGTAGTCTAGCGAATGAGCAGTTCTTC.

In its sample, this clone was seen once. The chain carries TRBV4-2 and TRBJ2-2; 10 nucleotides line up with TRBD2. The CDR3 sequence is 16 residues long. From germline, CDR1 is LGHNA and CDR2 YNFKEQ. With 1 base clipped from V and 9 bases from J, the junction kept 8 bases outside the gene matches. The CDR3 protein is CASSQAASGSLWELFF. Here the CDR3 DNA reads TGTGCCAGCAGCCAAGCGGCTAGCGGGAGTTTATGGGAGCTGTTTTTT.

The chain links TRBV10-2 to TRBJ1-2, with 12 bases aligning to TRBD1. The CDR3 length is 14 residues. CDR1 WSHSY and CDR2 SAAADI come from the germline V gene. Germline trimming cut 8 bases from V and 8 bases from J; bases unmatched to any gene: 9. In DNA form, the CDR3 reads TGCGCCAGCGGGGGACCCGGGACAGGGGGCGGCTACACCTTC. This translates into CASGGPGTGGGYTF.

The chain uses TRBV6-6 and TRBJ2-2; the D gene could be TRBD1 or TRBD2 (5 bases each). This CDR3 region has 13 residues. V gave up 7 bases and J gave up 5 bases, with 11 bases separating them. CDR1 is MNHNY and CDR2 is SVGAGI in the germline V gene (reference sequence). The CDR3 nucleotides read TGTGCCAGCACCCGGGACGATACCGGGGAGCTGTTTTTT. The encoded protein is CASTRDDTGELFF.

J is TRBJ2-5 and V is TRBV15; no definite D call. The V end lost 5 bases, the J end lost 5 bases, and 15 bases lay between the germline ends. Germline values: CDR1 LNHNV, CDR2 YYDKDF (reference sequence). CDR3 size: 14 residues. CDR3 amino acids: CATSAVGLRETQYF. The CDR3 coding sequence is TGTGCCACCAGCGCCGTGGGCCTCAGGGAGACCCAGTACTTC.

The chain joins TRBV6-1 to TRBJ2-3, with TRBD2 identical over 10 bases. This CDR3 contains 16 residues. V dropped 4 bases and J dropped 4; count of bases not matched to a gene: 8. Germline-derived CDR1 and CDR2 are MNHNS and SASEGT. This chain's CDR3 is CASSGPLAGDADTQYF. The CDR3 DNA reads as TGTGCCAGCAGTGGACCTCTAGCGGGAGACGCAGATACGCAGTATTTT.